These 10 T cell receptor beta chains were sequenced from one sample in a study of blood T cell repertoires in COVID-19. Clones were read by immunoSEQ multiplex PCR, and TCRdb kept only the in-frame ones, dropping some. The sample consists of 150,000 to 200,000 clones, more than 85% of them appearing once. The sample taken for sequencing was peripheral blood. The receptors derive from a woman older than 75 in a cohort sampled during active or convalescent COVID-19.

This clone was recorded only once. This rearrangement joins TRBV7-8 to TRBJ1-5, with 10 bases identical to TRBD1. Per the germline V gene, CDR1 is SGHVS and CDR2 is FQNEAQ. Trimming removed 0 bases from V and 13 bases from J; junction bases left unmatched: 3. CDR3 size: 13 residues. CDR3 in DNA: TGTGCCAGCAGCTTAGCGGCGGGACAGGGGCAGCATTTT. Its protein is CASSLAAGQGQHF.

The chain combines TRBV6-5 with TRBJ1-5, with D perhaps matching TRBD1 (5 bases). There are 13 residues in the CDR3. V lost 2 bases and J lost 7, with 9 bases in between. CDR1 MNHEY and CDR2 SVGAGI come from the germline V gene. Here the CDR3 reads CASSYVGEQPQHF. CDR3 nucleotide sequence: TGTGCCAGCAGTTACGTAGGGGAACAGCCCCAGCATTTT.

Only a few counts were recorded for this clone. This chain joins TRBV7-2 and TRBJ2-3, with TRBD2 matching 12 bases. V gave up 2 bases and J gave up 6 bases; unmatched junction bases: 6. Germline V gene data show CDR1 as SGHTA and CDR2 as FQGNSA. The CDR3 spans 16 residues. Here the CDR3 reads CASSLLLAGGGDTQYF. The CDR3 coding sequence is TGTGCCAGCAGCTTATTACTAGCGGGGGGCGGGGATACGCAGTATTTT.

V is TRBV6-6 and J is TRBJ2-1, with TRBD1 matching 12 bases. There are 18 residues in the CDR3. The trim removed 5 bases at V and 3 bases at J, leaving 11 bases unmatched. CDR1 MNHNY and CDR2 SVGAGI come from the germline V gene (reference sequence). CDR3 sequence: CASSPGQGAPGNYNEQFF. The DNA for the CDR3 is TGTGCCAGCAGTCCGGGACAGGGGGCTCCGGGGAACTACAATGAGCAGTTCTTC.

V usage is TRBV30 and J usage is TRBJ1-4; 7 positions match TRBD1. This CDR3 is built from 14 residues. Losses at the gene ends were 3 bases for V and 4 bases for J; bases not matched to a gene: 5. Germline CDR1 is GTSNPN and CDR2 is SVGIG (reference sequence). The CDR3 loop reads CAWRLQGLNEKLFF. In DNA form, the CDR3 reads TGTGCCTGGAGGCTACAGGGGCTTAATGAAAAACTGTTTTTT.

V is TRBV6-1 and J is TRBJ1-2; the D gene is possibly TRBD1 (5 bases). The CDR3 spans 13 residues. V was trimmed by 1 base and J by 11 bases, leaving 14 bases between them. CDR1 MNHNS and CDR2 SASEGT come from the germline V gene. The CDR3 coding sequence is TGTGCCAGCAGTGAAGGGGGTCAGGGAAGGTACACCTTC. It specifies CASSEGGQGRYTF.

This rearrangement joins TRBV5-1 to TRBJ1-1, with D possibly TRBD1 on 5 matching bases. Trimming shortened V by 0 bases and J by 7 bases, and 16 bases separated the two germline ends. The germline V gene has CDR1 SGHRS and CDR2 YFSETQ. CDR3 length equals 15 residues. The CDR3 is CASSLDVGGRSEAFF. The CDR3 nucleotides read TGCGCCAGCAGCTTGGACGTGGGGGGTAGGAGTGAAGCTTTCTTT. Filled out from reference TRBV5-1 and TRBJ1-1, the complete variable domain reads KAGVTQTPRYLIKTRGQQVTLSCSPISGHRSVSWYQQTPGQGLQFLFEYFSETQRNKGNFPGRFSGRQFSNSRSEMNVSTLELGDSALYLCASSLDVGGRSEAFFGQGTRLTVV.

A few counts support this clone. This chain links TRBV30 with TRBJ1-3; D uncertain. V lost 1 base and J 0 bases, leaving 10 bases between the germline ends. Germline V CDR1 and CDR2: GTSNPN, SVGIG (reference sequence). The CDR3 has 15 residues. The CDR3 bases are TGTGCCTGGAGTGGGGAGCGGAACTCTGGAAACACCATATATTTT. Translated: CAWSGERNSGNTIYF.

CDR3 DNA: TGTGCCAGCAGCTTAGCGGGTGCAAGGGGTGGCGAAAAACTGTTTTTT. Its protein product is CASSLAGARGGEKLFF. This chain links TRBV7-9 with TRBJ1-4; the D gene is possibly TRBD1 (5 bases). The CDR3 extends over 16 amino acids. Per germline, CDR1 SEHNR and CDR2 FQNEAQ (reference sequence). V was pared by 0 bases and J by 8 bases, with 16 bases between. The full variable domain, completed using reference TRBV7-9 and TRBJ1-4, is DTGVSQNPRHKITKRGQNVTFRCDPISEHNRLYWYRQTLGQGPEFLTYFQNEAQLEKSRLLSDRFSAERPKGSFSTLEIQRTEQGDSAMYLCASSLAGARGGEKLFFGSGTQLSVL.

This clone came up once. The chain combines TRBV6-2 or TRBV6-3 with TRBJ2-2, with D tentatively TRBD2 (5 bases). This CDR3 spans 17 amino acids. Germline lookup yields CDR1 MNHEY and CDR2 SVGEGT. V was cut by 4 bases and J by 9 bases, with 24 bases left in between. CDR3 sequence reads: CASSLSLTGISGRELFF. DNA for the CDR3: TGTGCCAGCAGTTTATCCCTAACGGGGATTTCAGGCAGGGAGCTGTTTTTT.